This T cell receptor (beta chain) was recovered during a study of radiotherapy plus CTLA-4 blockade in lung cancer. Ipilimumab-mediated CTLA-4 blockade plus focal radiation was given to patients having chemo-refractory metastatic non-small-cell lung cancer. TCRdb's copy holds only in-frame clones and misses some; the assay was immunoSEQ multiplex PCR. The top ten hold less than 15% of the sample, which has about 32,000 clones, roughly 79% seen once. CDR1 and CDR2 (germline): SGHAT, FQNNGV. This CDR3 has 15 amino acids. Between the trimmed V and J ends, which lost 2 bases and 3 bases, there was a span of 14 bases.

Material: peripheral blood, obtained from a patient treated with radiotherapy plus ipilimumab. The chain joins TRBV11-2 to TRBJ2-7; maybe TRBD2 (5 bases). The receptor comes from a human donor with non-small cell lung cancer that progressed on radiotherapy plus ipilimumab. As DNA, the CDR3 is TGTGCCAGCAGCTTAACCGAGACTAAACACTACGAGCAGTACTTC. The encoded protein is CASSLTETKHYEQYF.